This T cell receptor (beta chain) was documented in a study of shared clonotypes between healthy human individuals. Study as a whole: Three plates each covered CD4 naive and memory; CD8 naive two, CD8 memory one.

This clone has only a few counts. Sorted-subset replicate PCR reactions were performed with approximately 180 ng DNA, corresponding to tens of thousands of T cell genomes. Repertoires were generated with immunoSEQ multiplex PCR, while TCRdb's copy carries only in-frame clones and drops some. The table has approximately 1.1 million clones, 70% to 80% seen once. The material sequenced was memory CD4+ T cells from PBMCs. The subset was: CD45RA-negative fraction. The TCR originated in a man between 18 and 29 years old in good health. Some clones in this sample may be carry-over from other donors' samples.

The chain's CDR3 is CASSQPSALSYEQYF. The DNA for the CDR3 is TGCGCCAGCAGCCAACCTAGCGCGCTCTCCTACGAGCAGTACTTC. J is TRBJ2-7 and V is TRBV4-1, with D possibly matching TRBD2 (6 bases). CDR3 size: 15 residues. V was shortened by 2 bases and J by 0 bases, with 11 bases between the two germline ends. Germline-derived CDR1 and CDR2 are MGHRA and YSYEKL.